The 16 T cell receptor beta chains below were found in one sample sequenced in a study of early T cells in non-severe SARS-CoV-2 infection. TCRdb passed the 5' RACE reads through MiXCR, listing each CDR3 protein once. The sample has tens of thousands of distinct CDR3 sequences, 4% to 5.5% seen once. Sequenced: whole blood. These receptors came from an adult who was a healthcare worker with PCR-confirmed SARS-CoV-2 infection or an uninfected control (not recorded which).

This clonotype was picked up a small number of times. The chain is built from TRBV3-1 and TRBJ1-3; weak D call: TRBD1 (6 bases). V lost 7 bases and J 0 bases, leaving 10 bases between the germline ends. Looked up from germline, CDR1 is LGHDT and CDR2 is YNNKEL (reference sequence). This CDR3 has 14 amino acids. Here the CDR3 reads CASTRDISGNTIYF. For the CDR3, the DNA is TGTGCCAGCACCAGGGACATCTCTGGAAACACCATATATTTT. Drawing the rest from reference TRBV3-1 and TRBJ1-3, the complete variable domain is DTAVSQTPKYLVTQMGNDKSIKCEQNLGHDTMYWYKQDSKKFLKIMFSYNNKELIINETVPNRFSPKSPDKAHLNLHINSLELGDSAVYFCASTRDISGNTIYFGEGSWLTVV.

This clonotype was seen repeatedly, ten times or more. The chain is built from TRBV21-1 and TRBJ2-5; the table assigns TRBD2, which was not confirmed against the DNA. TRBV21-1 is reported as a pseudogene. This CDR3 is built from 17 residues. In nucleotides, the CDR3 is TGTGCCACCAGCACGGGCCTCCGAGCGGGCCACCAAGAGACCCAGTACTTC. Encoded protein: CATSTGLRAGHQETQYF.

This clonotype was picked up many times. The chain carries TRBV7-2 and TRBJ2-7; D unresolved. The CDR3 is 13 amino acids. Germline values: CDR1 SGHTA, CDR2 FQGNSA. The V end was cut by 1 base, the J end by 6 bases, with 10 bases between. CDR3 amino acids: CASSLEVSREQYF. The CDR3 bases are TGTGCCAGCAGCTTAGAAGTCTCGCGCGAGCAGTACTTC.

This clonotype was seen ten or more times. The chain couples TRBV19 to TRBJ1-5, with D unclear. This CDR3 is built from 14 residues. V lost 4 bases and J 7 bases, leaving 14 bases between the germline ends. Germline V lookup: CDR1 LNHDA, CDR2 SQIVND (reference sequence). The DNA of the CDR3 is TGTGCCAGTAGTACGCTCCCAACGCAGCAGCCCCAGCATTTT. Protein product: CASSTLPTQQPQHF.

This clonotype appeared a few times. This sequence joins TRBV5-1 and TRBJ2-7, with 7 bases matching TRBD1. The junction had 13 bases not matched to a gene; V was cut back by 4 bases and J by 6 bases. The germline V gene encodes CDR1 SGHRS and CDR2 YFSETQ. The CDR3 spans 15 residues. Written as DNA, the CDR3 is TGCGCCAGCAGCAAATTGAGGGGGCCCACGTCCGAGCAGTACTTC. It encodes CASSKLRGPTSEQYF.

This clonotype was found many times. The chain is built from TRBV28 and TRBJ2-5; 9 bases are shared with TRBD2. CDR3 length: 16 residues. V was pared by 3 bases and J by 5 bases, with 10 bases of the junction left unmatched. Germline CDR1 is MDHEN and CDR2 is SYDVKM. This CDR3 is CASSFVEWREGETQYF. The CDR3 region has the DNA TGTGCCAGCAGTTTCGTGGAATGGCGGGAGGGGGAGACCCAGTACTTC. The variable domain in full, with the rest retrieved from reference TRBV28 and TRBJ2-5, is DVKVTQSSRYLVKRTGEKVFLECVQDMDHENMFWYRQDPGLGLRLIYFSYDVKMKEKGDIPEGYSVSREKKERFSLILESASTNQTSMYLCASSFVEWREGETQYFGPGTRLLVL.

This clonotype was found a few times. This chain links TRBV3-1 with TRBJ2-7, with TRBD2 identical over 9 bases. The V and J ends lost 2 bases and 4 bases, in that order; junction bases with no gene match: 6. Germline values: CDR1 LGHDT, CDR2 YNNKEL (reference sequence). The CDR3 consists of 15 residues. The CDR3 loop reads CASSQPGLAGYEQYF. CDR3 DNA: TGTGCCAGCAGCCAACCGGGACTAGCAGGATACGAGCAGTACTTC.

Many counts were recorded for this clonotype. The chain joins TRBV20-1 to TRBJ2-7, with unresolved D. Germline CDR1 and CDR2: DFQATT and SNEGSKA (reference sequence). CDR3 length: 12 amino acids. The germline V and J ends were trimmed by 5 bases and 5 bases, with 13 bases remaining between them. The CDR3 loop reads CSAHYISDEQYF. The CDR3 DNA follows: TGCAGTGCTCACTATATCTCGGACGAGCAGTACTTC.

The V call is TRBV3-1, the J call TRBJ2-7, with 9 bases that match TRBD2. V dropped 1 base and J dropped 1; count of bases not matched to a gene: 2. The CDR3 contains 15 residues. The germline V gene has CDR1 LGHDT and CDR2 YNNKEL (reference sequence). Here the CDR3 DNA reads TGTGCCAGCAGCCAAGGGACTAGCGCTTCCTACGAGCAGTACTTC. The encoded protein is CASSQGTSASYEQYF.

Many counts were recorded for this clonotype. The gene calls are TRBV7-2 and TRBJ2-3, with TRBD1 matching 7 bases. Looked up from germline, CDR1 is SGHTA and CDR2 is FQGNSA. The trim removed 5 bases at V and 0 bases at J, leaving 8 bases unmatched. The CDR3 loop spans 16 amino acids. CDR3 nucleotides: TGTGCCAGCAGCACGAGGGGGCGCCCCAGCACAGATACGCAGTATTTT. Its protein product is CASSTRGRPSTDTQYF.

Many counts were recorded for this clonotype. The CDR3 here is CASSRTGTGTNIQYF. CDR3 nucleotides: TGTGCCAGCTCACGCACCGGGACAGGGACCAACATTCAGTACTTC. The chain uses TRBV18 and TRBJ2-4; 9 positions agree with TRBD1. V lost 4 bases and J lost 7; bases outside the gene matches: 8. Germline V gene data show CDR1 as KGHSH and CDR2 as LQKENI. The CDR3 consists of 15 residues.

This clonotype was counted at least ten times. The gene calls are TRBV28 and TRBJ2-1; 10 positions agree with TRBD2. V lost 6 bases, J lost 10 bases, and 15 bases stayed unmatched. The CDR3 spans 16 residues. The germline CDR1 and CDR2 sequences are MDHEN and SYDVKM. CDR3 sequence: CASSPPGSGGLEEQFF. In DNA form, the CDR3 reads TGTGCCAGCAGCCCACCCGGTAGCGGGGGGTTAGAGGAGCAGTTCTTC.

In its sample, this clonotype was seen many times. This rearrangement joins TRBV5-5 to TRBJ2-4, with D perhaps matching TRBD1 or TRBD2 (6 bases each). V lost 2 bases and J lost 8, with 17 bases in between. The germline gives CDR1 SGHKS, CDR2 YYEKEE (reference sequence). The CDR3 loop spans 15 amino acids. The DNA for the CDR3 is TGTGCCAGCAGCTTCGGCAATTCCGGGGGCGACATTCAGTACTTC. As protein: CASSFGNSGGDIQYF.

This clonotype was picked up many times. This sequence joins TRBV28 and TRBJ1-1, with TRBD1 as a possible D gene (6 bases). Germline values: CDR1 MDHEN, CDR2 SYDVKM. The CDR3 spans 15 residues. Trimming removed 5 bases from V and 1 base from J, with 14 bases in between. In DNA form, the CDR3 reads TGTGCCAGCAGTGAGGGGGGGACGTCGAACACTGAAGCTTTCTTT. Its translation: CASSEGGTSNTEAFF.

Ten or more counts support this clonotype. The chain joins TRBV28 to TRBJ2-2, with D perhaps being TRBD1 or TRBD2 (8 bases each). This CDR3 spans 18 amino acids. The germline V and J ends were trimmed by 6 bases and 0 bases, with 20 bases remaining between them. Germline-derived CDR1 and CDR2 are MDHEN and SYDVKM. In nucleotides, the CDR3 is TGTGCCAGCAGGACAGGGGCCCTACTAGCGGCGAACACCGGGGAGCTGTTTTTT. Translation gives CASRTGALLAANTGELFF.

This clonotype was seen ten or more times. The chain uses TRBV18 and TRBJ1-1, with D possibly being TRBD1 (6 bases). Germline-derived CDR1 and CDR2 are KGHSH and LQKENI. V was cut by 5 bases and J by 2 bases, with 9 bases left in between. This CDR3 is built from 13 residues. The CDR3 nucleotides are TGTGCCAGCTCAGCAGGGGTAAACACTGAAGCTTTCTTT. This translates into CASSAGVNTEAFF.